The 32 T cell receptor beta chains below were found in one sample sequenced in a study of blood T cells in healthy people across ages. Sample-barcoded 5' priming and a J-beta primer mix drove a second PCR of about 6 to 12 cycles. MiXCR, run by TCRdb on the 5' RACE reads, gives a single entry per CDR3 protein. The profile covers fewer than 1.5 million distinct CDR3 sequences, with around 42% appearing a single time and roughly 7.9% taken by the ten largest. Sequencing was performed on blood. These receptors were collected from a woman in her late teens or twenties in good health.

The table lists this clonotype with a count of one. The V and J genes are TRBV6-1 and TRBJ1-5, with unresolved D. Germline CDR1 and CDR2: MNHNS and SASEGT. The length of the CDR3 is 17 residues. V gave up 2 bases and J gave up 1 base, with 15 bases separating them. The CDR3 region has the DNA TGTGCCAGCAGTGAACAATCATTATCGGCCAGCAATCAGCCCCAGCATTTT. Translated, it gives CASSEQSLSASNQPQHF.

This clonotype has just one count. The chain carries TRBV20-1 and TRBJ1-1; possible D gene TRBD1, 5 bases. Trimming pared 2 bases from V and 1 base from J, leaving 14 bases between. Germline V gene data show CDR1 as DFQATT and CDR2 as SNEGSKA (reference sequence). This CDR3 comprises 15 residues. The CDR3 region is CSARTVRGKNTEAFF. CDR3 in DNA: TGCAGTGCTAGAACGGTTCGGGGCAAGAACACTGAAGCTTTCTTT.

Remarks on this clonotype: Compared with germline, one end of the junction differs, possibly owing to a read error. The chain combines TRBV7-7 with TRBJ1-2; D gene uncertain. This CDR3 has 11 residues. Germline CDR1 is SSHAT and CDR2 is FNYEAQ (reference sequence). The CDR3 loop is CASSTIEGYTF. CDR3 in DNA: TGTGCTAGCAGCACAATAGAAGGCTACACCTTC.

V usage is TRBV7-8 and J usage is TRBJ1-1; D gene uncertain. Trimming took off 0 bases at V and 11 bases at J, with 10 bases between the two ends. CDR3 length equals 12 residues. Germline CDR1 and CDR2: SGHVS and FQNEAQ. The CDR3 DNA follows: TGTGCCAGCAGCTTAGCTGCGGGTGAGGCTTTCTTT. It codes for CASSLAAGEAFF. Supplemented by reference TRBV7-8 and TRBJ1-1, the full variable domain reads GAGVSQSPRYKVAKRGQDVALRCDPISGHVSLFWYQQALGQGPEFLTYFQNEAQLDKSGLPSDRFFAERPEGSVSTLKIQRTQQEDSAVYLCASSLAAGEAFFGQGTRLTVV.

The rearrangement uses TRBV12-3 or TRBV12-4 and TRBJ2-5; D ambiguous. Near its end, the DNA agrees better with TRBJ2-7, so the J call may be wrong. The CDR3 is made up of 16 amino acids. CDR3 sequence: CASSLAQSKPSDEQYF. Here the CDR3 DNA reads TGTGCCAGCAGTTTAGCACAGAGTAAGCCGTCCGACGAGCAGTACTTC.

This clonotype was picked up a small number of times. The chain couples TRBV20-1 to TRBJ2-1; the match to TRBD2 covers 14 bases. V shed 5 bases, J shed 0 bases, and the junction held 3 bases outside the gene matches. The CDR3 totals 16 residues. CDR1 and CDR2 from the germline V gene are DFQATT and SNEGSKA (reference sequence). As DNA, the CDR3 is TGCAGTGCTGGGACTAGCGGGGGTAGCTCCTACAATGAGCAGTTCTTC. Translation: CSAGTSGGSSYNEQFF.

This clonotype was counted a few times. This chain uses TRBV20-1 with TRBJ2-3; no definite D call. CDR1 is DFQATT and CDR2 is SNEGSKA in the germline V gene (reference sequence). This CDR3 is 17 amino acids long. Trimming left V 1 base short and J 4 bases short, with 21 bases between. The CDR3 region is CSARGLMAGVVADTQYF. Here the CDR3 DNA reads TGCAGTGCTAGAGGGCTGATGGCCGGAGTCGTCGCAGATACGCAGTATTTT.

The rearrangement uses TRBV11-2 and TRBJ1-1; 8 bases align to TRBD1. The junction had 16 bases not matched to a gene; V was cut back by 5 bases and J by 5 bases. The germline CDR1 and CDR2 sequences are SGHAT and FQNNGV. The CDR3 covers 17 residues. The CDR3 reads CASSRGQGNIRSTEAFF. As DNA, the CDR3 is TGTGCCAGCAGCCGTGGACAGGGTAATATAAGGTCGACTGAAGCTTTCTTT.

In its sample, this clonotype was seen a few times. The gene calls are TRBV6-6 and TRBJ2-7; no clear D gene. The CDR3 loop spans 13 amino acids. Germline V gives CDR1 MNHNY, CDR2 SVGAGI (reference sequence). V was cut by 2 bases and J by 3 bases, with 8 bases left in between. The CDR3 DNA is TGTGCCAGCAGTTACGACAAAAACTACGAGCAGTACTTC. Translated: CASSYDKNYEQYF.

V usage is TRBV5-1 and J usage is TRBJ1-1; D uncertain. The ends were cut back, 6 bases at V and 5 bases at J, with 20 bases in the middle. CDR1 is SGHRS, CDR2 YFSETQ, per germline. This CDR3 has 15 residues. The CDR3 loop reads CASIKKPGPGTEAFF. For the CDR3, the DNA is TGCGCCAGCATCAAAAAACCGGGCCCGGGAACTGAAGCTTTCTTT.

The genes are TRBV2 and TRBJ1-2; TRBD1 might be the D (5 bases). Trimming removed 0 bases from V and 12 bases from J, with 11 bases in between. The germline gives CDR1 SNHLY, CDR2 FYNNEI. The CDR3 totals 12 residues. The CDR3 coding sequence is TGTGCCAGCAGTGAAGCGCCAAGGGACCACACCTTC. As protein: CASSEAPRDHTF.

The chain carries TRBV10-3 and TRBJ2-7, with a weak D call TRBD2 (6 bases). Trimming pared 8 bases from V and 4 bases from J, leaving 12 bases between. This CDR3 is built from 12 residues. Germline CDR1 ENHRY, CDR2 SYGVKD. Here the CDR3 DNA reads TGTGCCATCGCAGGAGGGGCGTACGAGCAGTACTTC. This encodes CAIAGGAYEQYF.

V is TRBV21-1 and J is TRBJ1-4; no check of the table's D call, TRBD1, against the DNA was made. TRBV21-1 is a recognized pseudogene. The CDR3 totals 17 residues. DNA of the CDR3: TGTGCCAGCGCCCGGACAAGACAAGAAACGGCTAATGAAAAACTGTTTTTT. This codes for CASARTRQETANEKLFF.

This clonotype was seen a handful of times. V and J are TRBV10-3 and TRBJ1-1; D remains ambiguous. Germline CDR1 is ENHRY and CDR2 is SYGVKD. The ends were cut back, 4 bases at V and 2 bases at J, with 2 bases in the middle. This CDR3 contains 11 residues. The CDR3 reads CAISVNTEAFF. CDR3 DNA: TGTGCCATCAGTGTTAACACTGAAGCTTTCTTT.

This clonotype was seen more than once but under ten times. The chain links TRBV27 to TRBJ2-3; no clear D gene. The V and J ends lost 5 bases and 3 bases respectively, with 12 bases between them. CDR3 length equals 14 residues. CDR1 MNHEY and CDR2 SMNVEV come from the germline V gene (reference sequence). For the CDR3, the DNA is TGTGCCAGCAGTATGCTTACCGGTACAGATACGCAGTATTTT. Encoded protein: CASSMLTGTDTQYF.

The V call is TRBV7-9, the J call TRBJ2-3; no definite D call. This CDR3 has 14 residues. V was shortened by 5 bases and J by 4 bases, with 13 bases between the two germline ends. Per the germline V gene, CDR1 is SEHNR and CDR2 is FQNEAQ (reference sequence). CDR3 region: CASSTVGLADTQYF. Written as DNA, the CDR3 is TGTGCCAGCAGCACCGTGGGGTTGGCAGATACGCAGTATTTT.

As DNA, the CDR3 is TGCAGTGCTAGAGCCGGGTACCTTGTGAATACGCAGTATTTT. Its protein is CSARAGYLVNTQYF. The chain recombines TRBV20-1 with TRBJ2-3; D remains ambiguous. Per germline, CDR1 DFQATT and CDR2 SNEGSKA (reference sequence). V was trimmed by 1 base and J by 7 bases, leaving 15 bases between them. This CDR3 is 14 amino acids long.

The chain links TRBV11-1 to TRBJ1-2; D gene ambiguous. V was clipped by 0 bases and J by 7 bases, with 12 bases between them. The CDR3 loop spans 14 amino acids. In germline, CDR1 is SGHAT, CDR2 FQDESV (reference sequence). CDR3 in DNA: TGTGCCAGCAGCTTAGCGATTCAGGACGTTGGCTACACCTTC. Translating gives CASSLAIQDVGYTF.

This clonotype was counted at least ten times. The V call is TRBV6-1, the J call TRBJ2-5; tentatively, D is TRBD1 (6 bases). V lost 8 bases, J lost 4 bases, and 14 bases lay in between. The CDR3 extends over 13 amino acids. CDR1 and CDR2 (germline): MNHNS, SASEGT. In DNA form, the CDR3 reads TGTGCCAGCTCATCAGGGGCGGGAGAGACCCAGTACTTC. It yields the protein CASSSGAGETQYF.

The V and J genes are TRBV2 and TRBJ2-7; the D call may be TRBD1 or TRBD2 (5 bases each). The CDR3 is made up of 16 amino acids. Germline V gives CDR1 SNHLY, CDR2 FYNNEI. Deletions cut 6 bases from V and 4 bases from J, with 22 bases between. In nucleotides, the CDR3 is TGTGCCAGCAGCGCAAGGGGACCGCTGGCACCTTACGAGCAGTACTTC. Translated: CASSARGPLAPYEQYF.

The rearrangement joins TRBV9 to TRBJ1-1; possible D gene TRBD1, 5 bases. The CDR3 consists of 15 residues. V was shortened by 4 bases and J by 1 base, with 14 bases between the two germline ends. Germline assignment: CDR1 SGDLS and CDR2 YYNGEE. The CDR3 nucleotides are TGTGCCAGCAGCTCCTCGGGACGGACGAACACTGAAGCTTTCTTT. It yields the protein CASSSSGRTNTEAFF.

This chain links TRBV20-1 with TRBJ2-1, with 10 bases that match TRBD2. From germline, CDR1 is DFQATT and CDR2 SNEGSKA (reference sequence). V lost 6 bases, J lost 10 bases, and 9 bases stayed unmatched. The CDR3 consists of 13 residues. CDR3 region: CSARTSGGKEQFF. The CDR3 nucleotides are TGCAGTGCCCGGACTAGCGGAGGGAAGGAGCAGTTCTTC.

This chain joins TRBV10-2 and TRBJ2-1; D possibly uses TRBD1 or TRBD2 (5 bases each). V lost 2 bases and J 6 bases, leaving 14 bases between the germline ends. Germline V lookup: CDR1 WSHSY, CDR2 SAAADI. The CDR3 loop spans 15 amino acids. CDR3: CASSETSGTVNEQFF. The CDR3 DNA sequence: TGCGCCAGCAGTGAGACCTCAGGGACGGTCAATGAGCAGTTCTTC.

This clonotype has only a few counts. V and J are TRBV20-1 and TRBJ1-1; D might be TRBD1 (5 bases). In germline, CDR1 is DFQATT, CDR2 SNEGSKA (reference sequence). CDR3 length: 16 amino acids. The V gene lost 5 bases and the J gene lost 5 bases, with 24 bases spanning the gap. The CDR3 coding sequence is TGCAGTGCTTCAACGGGGGGGATTGGTTCTTGGACTGAAGCTTTCTTT. The encoded protein is CSASTGGIGSWTEAFF.

The table lists this clonotype with a few counts. The rearrangement uses TRBV11-2 and TRBJ2-3, with 10 nucleotides matching TRBD2. The length of the CDR3 is 18 residues. From germline, CDR1 is SGHAT and CDR2 FQNNGV. The ends lost 4 bases at V and 0 bases at J; junction bases unmatched: 10. The CDR3 nucleotides are TGTGCCAGCAGCTCGCTAGCGGGGGCCATTACTAGCACAGATACGCAGTATTTT. Protein product: CASSSLAGAITSTDTQYF.

This clonotype was observed a handful of times. The chain recombines TRBV28 with TRBJ2-1, with D perhaps matching TRBD1 (5 bases). Trimming stripped 7 bases from V and 10 bases from J, with 11 bases between. Germline values: CDR1 MDHEN, CDR2 SYDVKM. The CDR3 sequence is 11 residues long. The CDR3 DNA sequence: TGTGCCAGCAATTGGGGCCCCGAGCAGTTCTTC. It translates to CASNWGPEQFF.

This chain joins TRBV13 and TRBJ2-7, with a possible D match to TRBD2 (6 bases). The V gene lost 5 bases and the J gene lost 4 bases, with 18 bases spanning the gap. The CDR3 is made up of 15 amino acids. Germline V gene sequence: CDR1 PRHDT, CDR2 FYEKMQ (reference sequence). This CDR3 is CASSDTGRIEYEQYF. The DNA for the CDR3 is TGTGCCAGCAGCGACACGGGGAGGATAGAATACGAGCAGTACTTC.

This clonotype was observed a handful of times. V gene TRBV20-1 combines with J gene TRBJ1-2; D unclear. CDR1 and CDR2 (germline): DFQATT, SNEGSKA (reference sequence). The CDR3 runs to 13 residues. With 6 bases removed from V and 5 bases from J, the gap between germline ends came to 16 bases. The CDR3 spells CSAPKKASYGYTF. For the CDR3, the DNA is TGCAGTGCCCCTAAGAAGGCCTCGTATGGCTACACCTTC.

The J gene is TRBJ2-2, the V gene TRBV3-1, with 7 bases identical to TRBD2. CDR1 LGHDT and CDR2 YNNKEL come from the germline V gene (reference sequence). Losses at the gene ends were 7 bases for V and 6 bases for J; bases not matched to a gene: 11. This CDR3 has 15 amino acids. CDR3 bases: TGTGCCAGCACCGATTCGGGGAGGGCCCCCGGGGAGCTGTTTTTT. Its protein product is CASTDSGRAPGELFF.

In this sample, this clonotype turned up many times. The rearrangement uses TRBV7-2 and TRBJ2-7; D perhaps matches TRBD2 (6 bases). The CDR3 covers 13 residues. CDR1 SGHTA and CDR2 FQGNSA come from the germline V gene. The V end was cut by 5 bases, the J end by 5 bases, with 13 bases between. The CDR3 protein is CASSVSGVHEQYF. In DNA form, the CDR3 reads TGTGCCAGCAGCGTATCGGGGGTCCACGAGCAGTACTTC.

This clonotype was recorded a few times. The V and J genes are TRBV20-1 and TRBJ1-5, with D hard to call. The CDR3 has 13 residues. Per germline, CDR1 DFQATT and CDR2 SNEGSKA (reference sequence). The V end was cut by 0 bases, the J end by 9 bases, with 12 bases between. The CDR3 protein is CSAREKEGRPQHF. DNA for the CDR3: TGCAGTGCTAGAGAGAAGGAAGGGCGGCCCCAGCATTTT.

In this sample, this clonotype turned up a few times. This rearrangement joins TRBV6-1 to TRBJ2-7, with TRBD2 as a possible D gene (6 bases). The CDR3 is 15 residues long. Trimming pared 0 bases from V and 0 bases from J, leaving 9 bases between. Germline CDR1 and CDR2: MNHNS and SASEGT. CDR3 nucleotides: TGTGCCAGCAGTGAAGCGTCGGGGGTCTCCTACGAGCAGTACTTC. Translation: CASSEASGVSYEQYF.